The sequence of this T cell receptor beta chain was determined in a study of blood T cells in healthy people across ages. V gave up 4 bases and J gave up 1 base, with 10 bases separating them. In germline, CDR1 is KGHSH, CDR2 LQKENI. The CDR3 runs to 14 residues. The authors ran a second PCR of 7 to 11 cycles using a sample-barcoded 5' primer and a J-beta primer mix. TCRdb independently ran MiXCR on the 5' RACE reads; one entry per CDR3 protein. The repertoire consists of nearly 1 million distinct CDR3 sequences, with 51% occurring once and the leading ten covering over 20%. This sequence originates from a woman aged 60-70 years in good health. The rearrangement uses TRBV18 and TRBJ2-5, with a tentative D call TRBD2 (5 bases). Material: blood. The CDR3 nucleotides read TGTGCCAGCTCACTACGCGGGCCCCAAGAGACCCAGTACTTC. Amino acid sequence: CASSLRGPQETQYF.